This T cell receptor beta chain is from a study of T-cell reconstitution after alpha-beta-depleted transplantation in children. The study's findings and limits: T cells produced anew were the main source of T-cell counts and diversity one year after transplant. There were some patients whose high TCRbeta diversity at day 60 came from surviving recipient T cells and thymic progenitors. Alpha-beta T cells present about two months after transplant were reported to originate from several hundred expanded graft clones.

J was trimmed by 2 bases and V by 1 base; bases with no gene match: 15. This CDR3 spans 19 amino acids. Germline assignment: CDR1 LGHDT and CDR2 YNNKEL (reference sequence). Molecular barcoding with unique molecular identifiers was used for the TCRbeta library. TCRdb re-called the PCR reads through MiXCR, storing one row per CDR3 protein. The sample has some 440,000 distinct CDR3 sequences, around 15% seen once. This clonotype was observed a handful of times. Its antigen is unidentified. The sequenced sample was PBMCs, mostly from graft donor cells, obtained 360 days after TCRalphabeta/CD19-depleted stem cell transplant. This clonotype originated in a boy under three years old who had a stem cell transplant for Wiskott-Aldrich syndrome, so the T cells may come from the graft donor. V is TRBV3-1 and J is TRBJ2-3; 7 nucleotides line up with TRBD1. This CDR3 reads CASSQVGPGQQEPTDTQYF. CDR3 DNA sequence: TGTGCCAGCAGCCAAGTGGGGCCGGGACAGCAAGAGCCCACAGATACGCAGTATTTT.